A selection of T cell receptor beta chains follows, all from one sample in a study of CD4+ T cells in melanoma. Sequencing was performed with immunoSEQ multiplex PCR; in TCRdb, only in-frame clones are kept and a portion is missing. The table lists 13,000 or so clones, around 68% of them singletons. The specimen was cells from a culture (not recorded whether cultured in vitro). These receptors all stem from a human donor with melanoma. The CDR3 runs from the conserved cysteine through the conserved F or W. A D gene is named only where the DNA matches it firmly. Rows give clone size only sometimes, using once, few, many, or a class for an expanded clone.

NA,TRBV6-5,NA,TRBJ1-5,TGTGCCAGCAATCCGGACAGAAGCAATCAGCCCCAGCATTTT,CASNPDRSNQPQHF
TRBD1,TRBV5-4,NA,TRBJ2-7,TGTGCCAGCAGCCCGTCCGGGACAGGGGGCTTCGAGCAGTACTTC,CASSPSGTGGFEQYF
NA,TRBV7-8,few,TRBJ1-5,TGTGCCAGCACCCGGGGGGGCCCAAATCAGCCCCAGCATTTT,CASTRGGPNQPQHF
NA,TRBV29-1,NA,TRBJ1-1,TGCAGCGTTCCGAGGGGGGGGTACACTGAAGCTTTCTTT,CSVPRGGYTEAFF
NA,TRBV15,NA,TRBJ1-4,TGTGCCACCAGCAGAGATCAACAGATTAATGAAAAACTGTTTTTT,CATSRDQQINEKLFF
NA,TRBV11-2,NA,TRBJ1-2,TGCGGTAGTAGTCCGGGATCTGGCTACACCTTC,CGSSPGSGYTF
NA,TRBV5-4,NA,TRBJ1-4,TGTGCCAGCAGCTTAGGACGGCCTAATGAAAAACTGTTTTTT,CASSLGRPNEKLFF
NA,TRBV30,NA,TRBJ2-3,TGTGCCTGGGATCGGACGGGGAAGAGCACAGATACGCAGTATTTT,CAWDRTGKSTDTQYF
NA,TRBV14,NA,TRBJ2-1,TGTGCCAGCAGCGAGCCAGGGGGGGGATATCTACAGTTCTTC,CASSEPGGGYLQFF
NA,TRBV29-1,NA,TRBJ2-2,TGCAGCGCCCGGAGGGCCACCGGGGAGCTGTTTTTT,CSARRATGELFF
NA,TRBV7-2,few,TRBJ2-1,TGTGCCAGCAGCCCCCCCCCTGAGCACAATGAGCAGTTCTTC,CASSPPPEHNEQFF
NA,TRBV5-1,NA,TRBJ1-4,TGCGCCAGCAGCCCTAACACCTTAACTAATGAAAAACTGTTTTTT,CASSPNTLTNEKLFF
TRBD2,TRBV5-8,NA,TRBJ2-5,TGTGCCAGCAGCCCAGGGACTAGCGTCCGGGGAGAGACCCAGTACTTC,CASSPGTSVRGETQYF
TRBD1,TRBV4-1,NA,TRBJ2-7,TGCGCCAGCAGCCATCAGTGGGGACAGGGGTCCCCCTACGAGCAGTACTTC,CASSHQWGQGSPYEQYF
NA,TRBV2,NA,TRBJ2-1,TGTGCCAGCAGTGAACGCCGGTACAATGAGCAGTTCTTC,CASSERRYNEQFF
TRBD1,TRBV30,NA,TRBJ1-2,TGTGCCTCGAATAAAGGCAGGACAGGGCTGGGGGGCTATGGCTACACCTTC,CASNKGRTGLGGYGYTF